Presented here are 22 T cell receptor beta chains from one specimen sequenced in a study of cytotoxic CD8 clonotypes in ibrutinib-treated CLL. This table comes from immunoSEQ multiplex PCR, and its TCRdb copy is limited to in-frame clones, with some not included. There are roughly 300,000 clones in the sample; approximately 76% occur only once, and about 5.3% lies in the top ten. This specimen consisted of PBMCs, obtained at disease progression, from a patient treated with ibrutinib. The receptors shown here come from a human donor with chronic lymphocytic leukemia.

The rearrangement joins TRBV6-6 to TRBJ2-1; 12 bases match TRBD2. Losses at the gene ends were 6 bases for V and 4 bases for J; bases not matched to a gene: 7. The CDR3 covers 16 residues. Germline-derived CDR1 and CDR2 are MNHNY and SVGAGI (reference sequence). The DNA of the CDR3 is TGTGCCAGCAGCACCGAGGGACTAGCGGGTTACAATGAGCAGTTCTTC. The encoded protein is CASSTEGLAGYNEQFF.

This clone occurred once. The chain employs TRBV29-1 and TRBJ1-1, with D perhaps matching TRBD1 (5 bases). The ends were cut back, 1 base at V and 5 bases at J, with 11 bases in the middle. Per germline, CDR1 SQVTM and CDR2 ANQGSEA. CDR3 size: 13 residues. CDR3 coding DNA: TGCAGCGTTGAAGTCCAGGGAGGGACTGAAGCTTTCTTT. It specifies CSVEVQGGTEAFF.

The rearrangement uses TRBV27 and TRBJ2-1; no firm D call. CDR1 and CDR2 from the germline V gene are MNHEY and SMNVEV (reference sequence). V lost 3 bases to trimming and J lost 3 bases, with 9 bases between them. This CDR3 has 14 amino acids. CDR3 DNA sequence: TGTGCCAGCAGTTTTCTCACAAGCTACAATGAGCAGTTCTTC. Translated: CASSFLTSYNEQFF.

V gene TRBV2 combines with J gene TRBJ1-1; D gene ambiguous. Germline CDR1 SNHLY, CDR2 FYNNEI. The length of the CDR3 is 13 residues. Trimming removed 10 bases at V and 6 bases at J, with 18 bases between. In DNA, the CDR3 is TGTGCCATCTGGGCCAGGAGGGCCTCTGAAGCTTTCTTT. Translated, it gives CAIWARRASEAFF.

V usage is TRBV15 and J usage is TRBJ2-3; 10 bases line up with TRBD1. The trim removed 6 bases at V and 2 bases at J, leaving 5 bases unmatched. Per the germline V gene, CDR1 is LNHNV and CDR2 is YYDKDF (reference sequence). The CDR3 spans 15 residues. CDR3 coding DNA: TGTGCCACCAGGGGCGGGACAGGGGTCACAGATACGCAGTATTTT. Its protein is CATRGGTGVTDTQYF.

The V and J genes are TRBV5-1 and TRBJ1-4; D unclear. Germline V CDR1 and CDR2: SGHRS, YFSETQ. Trimming pared 2 bases from V and 8 bases from J, leaving 13 bases between. The length of the CDR3 is 14 residues. Here the CDR3 reads CASSFRSPGEKLFF. Written as DNA, the CDR3 is TGCGCCAGCAGCTTTCGGTCACCGGGGGAAAAACTGTTTTTT.

The sample holds a few counts of this clone. The chain links TRBV4-1 to TRBJ1-2; no firm D call. The V gene lost 3 bases and the J gene lost 4 bases, with 15 bases spanning the gap. This CDR3 region has 15 residues. Per the germline V gene, CDR1 is MGHRA and CDR2 is YSYEKL. This CDR3 reads CASSHPESTIYGYTF. In DNA form, the CDR3 reads TGCGCCAGCAGCCATCCTGAGAGTACCATCTATGGCTACACCTTC.

This clone was observed a few times. This chain uses TRBV5-8 with TRBJ2-1, with 8 bases identical to TRBD2. The ends lost 1 base at V and 7 bases at J; junction bases unmatched: 7. CDR1 is SGHTS and CDR2 is YDEGEE in the germline V gene. CDR3 length equals 15 residues. The CDR3 spells CASSLILAARNEQFF. CDR3 bases: TGTGCCAGCAGCTTGATACTAGCGGCTAGAAATGAGCAGTTCTTC.

The chain links TRBV29-1 to TRBJ2-3; TRBD2 matches at 9 bases. The CDR3 sequence is 15 residues long. CDR1 SQVTM and CDR2 ANQGSEA come from the germline V gene. V shed 6 bases, J shed 9 bases, and the junction held 16 bases outside the gene matches. This CDR3 is CSVGGRGELKGTQYF. The CDR3 nucleotides read TGCAGCGTCGGCGGGAGGGGGGAACTGAAGGGGACGCAGTATTTT.

This clone was seen a few times. The chain recombines TRBV4-1 with TRBJ1-5; D is possibly TRBD1 (5 bases). V lost 0 bases and J 7 bases, leaving 13 bases between the germline ends. This CDR3 contains 15 residues. Germline V gene lookup returns CDR1 MGHRA and CDR2 YSYEKL. This chain's CDR3 is CASSQEGLGRQPQHF. The DNA of the CDR3 is TGCGCCAGCAGCCAAGAGGGGCTGGGAAGACAGCCCCAGCATTTT.

CDR3 bases: TGCGCCAGCAGCCAAGGGAGGGCGGAACAAGAGACCCAGTACTTC. This encodes CASSQGRAEQETQYF. The chain recombines TRBV4-3 with TRBJ2-5; D may be TRBD2 (6 bases). Germline loops: CDR1 LGHNA, CDR2 YSLEER. Deletions cut 1 base from V and 2 bases from J, with 11 bases between. The CDR3 is made up of 15 amino acids.

This sequence joins TRBV10-1 and TRBJ1-6; 7 nucleotides line up with TRBD1. The germline gives CDR1 WNHNN, CDR2 SYGVQD (reference sequence). Losses at the gene ends were 6 bases for V and 6 bases for J; bases not matched to a gene: 8. This CDR3 is 15 amino acids long. CDR3 in amino acids: CASSDRQGGNSPLHF. The DNA of the CDR3 is TGCGCCAGCAGCGACCGACAGGGTGGTAATTCACCCCTCCACTTT.

The rearrangement links TRBV10-1 to TRBJ2-7; 7 nucleotides line up with TRBD2. Germline CDR1 and CDR2: WNHNN and SYGVQD (reference sequence). V lost 5 bases to trimming and J lost 2 bases; unmatched junction nucleotides: 12. This CDR3 has 16 amino acids. The CDR3 DNA is TGCGCCAGCAGTTCACTACCGGGACTAACAACCTACGAGCAGTACTTC. Translated: CASSSLPGLTTYEQYF.

The chain recombines TRBV7-3 with TRBJ2-5; D gene ambiguous. CDR3 length: 13 amino acids. V gave up 2 bases and J gave up 5 bases, with 9 bases separating them. The germline V gene has CDR1 SGHTA and CDR2 FQGTGA. The CDR3 DNA sequence: TGTGCCAGCAGCTTAGGTCATCGGGAGACCCAGTACTTC. It is translated as CASSLGHRETQYF.

J is TRBJ2-3 and V is TRBV9, with 14 bases aligning to TRBD2. Germline CDR1 is SGDLS and CDR2 is YYNGEE. This CDR3 region has 15 residues. The V gene end was trimmed by 4 bases and the J gene end by 8 bases; junction bases not matched to a gene: 6. CDR3 amino acids: CASSLGLAGESTQYF. Written as DNA, the CDR3 is TGTGCCAGCAGCTTGGGACTAGCGGGGGAAAGTACGCAGTATTTT.

The V and J genes are TRBV6-5 and TRBJ2-7; 7 positions agree with TRBD2. Germline-derived CDR1 and CDR2 are MNHEY and SVGAGI. The trim removed 8 bases at V and 3 bases at J, leaving 7 bases unmatched. The CDR3 sequence is 13 residues long. CDR3 loop: CASQWREHYEQYF. The DNA for the CDR3 is TGTGCCAGCCAGTGGCGGGAGCACTACGAGCAGTACTTC.

This clone has a handful of counts. This chain uses TRBV2 with TRBJ2-5; the D is unclear. Looked up from germline, CDR1 is SNHLY and CDR2 is FYNNEI. V lost 2 bases to trimming and J lost 5 bases, with 9 bases between them. This CDR3 contains 13 residues. The chain's CDR3 is CASSEYGVETQYF. The CDR3 nucleotides are TGTGCCAGCAGTGAATATGGCGTGGAGACCCAGTACTTC. Complete variable domain (other parts from reference TRBV2 and TRBJ2-5): EPEVTQTPSHQVTQMGQEVILRCVPISNHLYFYWYRQILGQKVEFLVSFYNNEISEKSEIFDDQFSVERPDGSNFTLKIRSTKLEDSAMYFCASSEYGVETQYFGPGTRLLVL.

V and J are TRBV2 and TRBJ2-7; D not certain. Between the trimmed V and J ends, which lost 6 bases and 3 bases, there was a span of 15 bases. This CDR3 is built from 14 residues. In germline, CDR1 is SNHLY, CDR2 FYNNEI. CDR3 coding DNA: TGTGCCAGCAGACATCGGACGGGTAGCTACGAGCAGTACTTC. Translation: CASRHRTGSYEQYF.

This sequence joins TRBV2 and TRBJ1-2; D is perhaps TRBD1 (5 bases). CDR1 is SNHLY, CDR2 FYNNEI, per germline. Trimming took off 5 bases at V and 2 bases at J, with 12 bases between the two ends. CDR3 length: 14 amino acids. The CDR3 nucleotides read TGTGCCAGCAGTTCCAGGGAACCAAACTATGGCTACACCTTC. It encodes CASSSREPNYGYTF.

The chain recombines TRBV29-1 with TRBJ1-1; 9 bases fit TRBD1. In germline, CDR1 is SQVTM, CDR2 ANQGSEA. This CDR3 has 14 residues. The junction had 10 bases not matched to a gene; V was cut back by 6 bases and J by 5 bases. In nucleotides, the CDR3 is TGCAGCGTGACCCCGGGACAGGGATGGACTGAAGCTTTCTTT. This encodes CSVTPGQGWTEAFF.

This clone appeared a single time. The V gene is TRBV6-5, the J gene TRBJ1-5, with no clear D. This CDR3 has 14 residues. From germline, CDR1 is MNHEY and CDR2 SVGAGI. V lost 0 bases to trimming and J lost 7 bases, with 10 bases between them. Written as DNA, the CDR3 is TGTGCCAGCAGTTACTCGGGAGGGTTACAGCCCCAGCATTTT. It specifies CASSYSGGLQPQHF.

In its sample, this clone was seen a few times. J is TRBJ1-3 and V is TRBV15; D remains unclear. V was cut by 0 bases and J by 2 bases, with 11 bases left in between. The CDR3 spans 16 residues. The germline V gene has CDR1 LNHNV and CDR2 YYDKDF (reference sequence). The CDR3 loop reads CATSRDIIQTGNTIYF. The DNA of the CDR3 is TGTGCCACCAGCAGAGATATAATCCAGACTGGAAACACCATATATTTT.